Following are 32 T cell receptor beta chains from one sample sequenced in a study of blood T cell repertoires in COVID-19. Clones were read by immunoSEQ multiplex PCR, and TCRdb kept only the in-frame ones, dropping some. Of approximately 220,000 clones in the sample, roughly 87% were seen once. Sequenced material: PBMCs or T cells enriched from blood (not recorded which). The source of these receptors is a woman under 40 with acute COVID-19.

Notes on this clone: The junction differs from germline at one of its ends, possibly a read error. This chain uses TRBV7-6 with TRBJ2-1; a possible D gene is TRBD2 (5 bases). Germline CDR1 and CDR2: SGHVS and FNYEAQ. CDR3 size: 13 residues. For the CDR3, the DNA is TGTGCCAGCAGCTCGGACTCCAACAATGAGCAGTTCTTC. Protein: CASSSDSNNEQFF.

The chain has TRBV19 and TRBJ2-5; D remains unclear. The CDR3 is 12 residues long. The germline V gene encodes CDR1 LNHDA and CDR2 SQIVND (reference sequence). V was clipped by 3 bases and J by 5 bases, with 7 bases between them. The CDR3 sequence is CASSILGETQYF. The CDR3 bases are TGTGCCAGTAGTATCCTCGGGGAGACCCAGTACTTC.

This chain joins TRBV18 and TRBJ1-3, with D unresolved. V lost 3 bases to trimming and J lost 4 bases, with 19 bases between them. CDR1 and CDR2 from the germline V gene are KGHSH and LQKENI. There are 17 residues in the CDR3. The CDR3 DNA reads as TGTGCCAGCTCACCCCAGCGTGTTACCAAAGCCGGAAACACCATATATTTT. Its protein product is CASSPQRVTKAGNTIYF.

The rearrangement joins TRBV2 to TRBJ1-4; 7 bases are a match to TRBD1. Trimming removed 3 bases from V and 8 bases from J; junction bases left unmatched: 9. The CDR3 totals 15 residues. Looked up from germline, CDR1 is SNHLY and CDR2 is FYNNEI. In DNA, the CDR3 is TGTGCCAGCAGTGAGGGGGGACAGTCCCAGGAAAAACTGTTTTTT. Translated: CASSEGGQSQEKLFF.

V gene TRBV29-1 combines with J gene TRBJ1-1; the D gene is possibly TRBD1 (5 bases). There are 14 residues in the CDR3. With 3 bases removed from V and 1 base from J, the gap between germline ends came to 12 bases. Germline V gene sequence: CDR1 SQVTM, CDR2 ANQGSEA. CDR3 in amino acids: CSVDVGARNTEAFF. As DNA, the CDR3 is TGCAGCGTTGATGTTGGGGCGAGGAACACTGAAGCTTTCTTT. Full variable domain (remainder filled in from reference TRBV29-1 and TRBJ1-1): SAVISQKPSRDICQRGTSLTIQCQVDSQVTMMFWYRQQPGQSLTLIATANQGSEATYESGFVIDKFPISRPNLTFSTLTVSNMSPEDSSIYLCSVDVGARNTEAFFGQGTRLTVV.

This clone was recorded only once. The chain is built from TRBV5-1 and TRBJ2-7; 7 bases are a match to TRBD2. Germline V gene data show CDR1 as SGHRS and CDR2 as YFSETQ. The CDR3 has 15 amino acids. V lost 4 bases, J lost 3 bases, and 10 bases stayed unmatched. The CDR3: CASSPTSGARYEQYF. CDR3 coding DNA: TGCGCCAGCAGCCCGACCAGCGGGGCCCGCTACGAGCAGTACTTC.

This clone was picked up a small number of times. The chain carries TRBV10-2 and TRBJ1-5, with TRBD1 matching 11 bases. The CDR3 consists of 14 residues. Germline V gene sequence: CDR1 WSHSY, CDR2 SAAADI. The V gene end was trimmed by 8 bases and the J gene end by 7 bases; junction bases not matched to a gene: 7. The CDR3: CASGGQGDGQPQHF. CDR3 coding DNA: TGCGCCAGCGGGGGACAGGGGGACGGGCAGCCCCAGCATTTT.

This chain joins TRBV6-5 and TRBJ2-7; D may be TRBD1 (5 bases). Trimming removed 2 bases from V and 3 bases from J, with 11 bases in between. The germline V gene encodes CDR1 MNHEY and CDR2 SVGAGI. The CDR3 is 14 residues long. CDR3 DNA: TGTGCCAGCAGTTACGGCAGGGCGTTCTACGAGCAGTACTTC. Protein sequence: CASSYGRAFYEQYF.

J is TRBJ1-3 and V is TRBV5-1; 7 bases fit TRBD1. Per germline, CDR1 SGHRS and CDR2 YFSETQ. J lost 6 bases, V lost 4 bases, and 10 bases had no gene match. This CDR3 spans 15 amino acids. The CDR3 loop is CASSPGTVPENTIYF. The DNA for the CDR3 is TGCGCCAGCAGCCCCGGGACAGTGCCAGAAAACACCATATATTTT. Based on the CDR3 plus reference TRBV5-1 and TRBJ1-3, the full variable domain is KAGVTQTPRYLIKTRGQQVTLSCSPISGHRSVSWYQQTPGQGLQFLFEYFSETQRNKGNFPGRFSGRQFSNSRSEMNVSTLELGDSALYLCASSPGTVPENTIYFGEGSWLTVV.

V is TRBV5-6 and J is TRBJ2-2; weak D call: TRBD1 (6 bases). Germline values: CDR1 SGHDT, CDR2 YYEEEE. The CDR3 has 15 residues. Trimming took 6 bases from V and 4 from J, leaving 16 bases between them. CDR3 bases: TGTGCCAGCAATACAGGGCGCCTAGTCACCGGGGAGCTGTTTTTT. This gives the protein CASNTGRLVTGELFF.

The V and J genes are TRBV19 and TRBJ1-2; D remains ambiguous. The CDR3 runs to 15 residues. The germline V gene has CDR1 LNHDA and CDR2 SQIVND (reference sequence). The V end lost 0 bases, the J end lost 5 bases, and 13 bases lay between the germline ends. The CDR3 is CASSIEAAGAYGYTF. The CDR3 DNA is TGTGCCAGTAGTATAGAGGCGGCGGGAGCATATGGCTACACCTTC.

V and J are TRBV11-3 and TRBJ2-1; 10 nucleotides align to TRBD1. The V gene's germline CDR1 is SGHNT and CDR2 YENEEA. The trim removed 5 bases at V and 8 bases at J, leaving 9 bases unmatched. The CDR3 totals 15 residues. The DNA of the CDR3 is TGTGCCAGCAGCCCTGGACAGGGGGTGTTCGATGAGCAGTTCTTC. This sequence encodes CASSPGQGVFDEQFF.

The J gene is TRBJ1-2, the V gene TRBV6-5; no clear D gene. The length of the CDR3 is 15 residues. Germline loops: CDR1 MNHEY, CDR2 SVGAGI. Deletions cut 0 bases from V and 2 bases from J, with 10 bases between. This CDR3 reads CASSYSPDFNYGYTF. The CDR3 nucleotides read TGTGCCAGCAGTTACTCCCCAGATTTCAACTATGGCTACACCTTC.

The chain links TRBV6-5 to TRBJ2-1, with TRBD1 as a possible D gene (5 bases). Trimming left V 5 bases short and J 4 bases short, with 9 bases between. This CDR3 contains 13 residues. From germline, CDR1 is MNHEY and CDR2 SVGAGI. CDR3 nucleotide sequence: TGTGCCAGCAGTCCTCAGGGTTACAATGAGCAGTTCTTC. It yields the protein CASSPQGYNEQFF.

Only a few counts were recorded for this clone. This chain joins TRBV6-1 and TRBJ2-3; 11 bases align to TRBD1. Germline V gene data show CDR1 as MNHNS and CDR2 as SASEGT. CDR3 size: 15 residues. J gave up 4 bases and V 3 bases, and 3 bases lay outside the gene matches. The DNA for the CDR3 is TGTGCCAGCAGTGAGGGGACAGGGGGATCAGATACGCAGTATTTT. Residues: CASSEGTGGSDTQYF.

This chain links TRBV10-3 with TRBJ2-5, with a tentative D call TRBD2 (7 bases). The germline CDR1 and CDR2 sequences are ENHRY and SYGVKD. Trimming removed 2 bases from V and 2 bases from J, with 24 bases in between. This CDR3 comprises 19 residues. The CDR3 reads CAISEGVPGGGGLQETQYF. The CDR3 nucleotides are TGTGCCATCAGTGAGGGGGTCCCCGGGGGCGGGGGCCTACAAGAGACCCAGTACTTC.

The chain combines TRBV10-3 with TRBJ2-5; D is unresolved. Germline CDR1 reads ENHRY; CDR2 reads SYGVKD. This CDR3 spans 11 amino acids. The V end was cut by 3 bases, the J end by 4 bases, with 3 bases between. In nucleotides, the CDR3 is TGTGCCATCAGTGACGGAGAGACCCAGTACTTC. This translates into CAISDGETQYF.

V usage is TRBV6-5 and J usage is TRBJ1-5; D is possibly TRBD1 (5 bases). This CDR3 contains 15 residues. Trimming stripped 6 bases from V and 5 bases from J, with 17 bases between. Germline V gene sequence: CDR1 MNHEY, CDR2 SVGAGI. CDR3 coding DNA: TGTGCCAGCAGCCTAGAAGCGGGGGGGTATCAGCCCCAGCATTTT. This codes for CASSLEAGGYQPQHF.

The chain has TRBV19 and TRBJ1-6; D is perhaps TRBD1 (5 bases). The CDR3 has 12 residues. Germline V gene data show CDR1 as LNHDA and CDR2 as SQIVND (reference sequence). V dropped 7 bases and J dropped 12 bases, with 13 bases sitting between them. The CDR3 here is CASKIGGGPLHF. The CDR3, as DNA: TGTGCCAGTAAGATCGGGGGGGGACCCCTCCACTTT.

The rearrangement links TRBV3-1 (or the pseudogene TRBV3-2) to TRBJ2-1; D might be TRBD2 (6 bases). Germline values: CDR1 LGHDT, CDR2 YNNKEL (reference sequence). The CDR3 spans 19 residues. Trimming cost V 0 bases and J 0 bases, with 18 bases left between them. The CDR3 DNA sequence: TGTGCCAGCAGCCAAGATTATGGCCGGGGAGGCGACTCCTACAATGAGCAGTTCTTC. This translates into CASSQDYGRGGDSYNEQFF.

CDR3 DNA: TGCGCCAGCAGTGAGTCAGAGCTGGAGACCCAGTACTTC. It yields the protein CASSESELETQYF. The chain joins TRBV10-1 to TRBJ2-5; D remains ambiguous. This CDR3 region has 13 residues. The V end lost 0 bases, the J end lost 5 bases, and 7 bases lay between the germline ends. Per germline, CDR1 WNHNN and CDR2 SYGVQD (reference sequence).

The V and J genes are TRBV12-3 or TRBV12-4 and TRBJ2-7, with TRBD1 matching 9 bases. V shed 5 bases and J 5 bases; nucleotides not matched to a gene: 4. The CDR3 runs to 13 residues. CDR3: CASSGQGWHEQYF. The DNA for the CDR3 is TGTGCCAGCAGTGGACAGGGGTGGCACGAGCAGTACTTC.

The chain uses TRBV3-1 (or the pseudogene TRBV3-2) and TRBJ2-7, with no clear D. The V gene's germline CDR1 is LGHDT and CDR2 YNNKEL (reference sequence). With 0 bases removed from V and 0 bases from J, the gap between germline ends came to 12 bases. The CDR3 loop spans 16 amino acids. CDR3 residues: CASSQDSRQLSYEQYF. The CDR3 nucleotides are TGTGCCAGCAGCCAAGATTCACGACAACTCTCCTACGAGCAGTACTTC.

The chain recombines TRBV28 with TRBJ1-5; no reliable D call. Trimming removed 7 bases at V and 3 bases at J, with 7 bases between. Germline V gene data show CDR1 as MDHEN and CDR2 as SYDVKM. The CDR3 contains 12 residues. The CDR3 DNA reads as TGTGCCAGCAAGGAGTACAATCAGCCCCAGCATTTT. It encodes CASKEYNQPQHF.

V gene TRBV10-3 combines with J gene TRBJ2-7; the match to TRBD2 covers 7 bases. CDR1 and CDR2 (germline): ENHRY, SYGVKD. The CDR3 loop spans 12 amino acids. Trimming removed 3 bases from V and 5 bases from J; junction bases left unmatched: 1. DNA of the CDR3: TGTGCCATCAGTGATCGGGGGGACGAGCAGTACTTC. Its protein product is CAISDRGDEQYF.

The chain is built from TRBV27 and TRBJ1-5; 10 nucleotides agree with TRBD1. The CDR3 extends over 13 amino acids. CDR1 and CDR2 (germline): MNHEY, SMNVEV (reference sequence). Unmatched junction bases numbered 4, after V lost 9 bases and J lost 5 bases. The CDR3 loop is CASRQGAYQPQHF. In nucleotides, the CDR3 is TGTGCCAGTAGACAGGGGGCTTATCAGCCCCAGCATTTT.

V and J are TRBV6-2 or TRBV6-3 and TRBJ2-7; 8 nucleotides line up with TRBD1. This CDR3 has 15 amino acids. Trimming removed 4 bases from V and 0 bases from J; junction bases left unmatched: 5. Germline lookup yields CDR1 MNHEY and CDR2 SVGEGT. The CDR3 DNA sequence: TGTGCCAGCAGTTCTGACAGGGGATTCTCCTACGAGCAGTACTTC. Amino acid sequence: CASSSDRGFSYEQYF.

The genes are TRBV5-1 and TRBJ2-1, with D possibly TRBD2 on 6 matching bases. The CDR3 is 15 residues long. Germline assignment: CDR1 SGHRS and CDR2 YFSETQ. Trimming removed 3 bases at V and 5 bases at J, with 15 bases between. The CDR3 spells CASSSEGPKHNEQFF. In DNA, the CDR3 is TGCGCCAGCAGCTCGGAGGGGCCGAAACACAATGAGCAGTTCTTC. Based on the CDR3 plus reference TRBV5-1 and TRBJ2-1, the full variable domain is KAGVTQTPRYLIKTRGQQVTLSCSPISGHRSVSWYQQTPGQGLQFLFEYFSETQRNKGNFPGRFSGRQFSNSRSEMNVSTLELGDSALYLCASSSEGPKHNEQFFGPGTRLTVL.

The chain employs TRBV16 and TRBJ1-1, with 8 bases aligning to TRBD1. The CDR3 loop spans 15 amino acids. Germline V gene sequence: CDR1 KGHSY, CDR2 FQNENV. Trimming removed 5 bases from V and 2 bases from J; junction bases left unmatched: 7. CDR3 in DNA: TGTGCCAGCAGCTTTTCGACAGGGGATAACACTGAAGCTTTCTTT. It yields the protein CASSFSTGDNTEAFF.

The chain joins TRBV12-3 or TRBV12-4 to TRBJ1-1; 9 bases are shared with TRBD1. The CDR3 has 13 amino acids. With V trimmed by 6 bases and J by 9 bases, 8 bases remained unmatched. The CDR3 nucleotides are TGTGCCAGCAGCCCCCCGGGGACAGGGAAAGCTTTCTTT. The encoded protein is CASSPPGTGKAFF.

The chain recombines TRBV2 with TRBJ1-5; 8 nucleotides agree with TRBD1. Germline V gives CDR1 SNHLY, CDR2 FYNNEI. Trimming removed 4 bases from V and 3 bases from J; junction bases left unmatched: 5. The CDR3 runs to 15 residues. CDR3 in DNA: TGTGCCAGCAGTGGATACCAGGGGGCCAATCAGCCCCAGCATTTT. Translation: CASSGYQGANQPQHF. The whole variable domain, remainder taken from reference TRBV2 and TRBJ1-5, is EPEVTQTPSHQVTQMGQEVILRCVPISNHLYFYWYRQILGQKVEFLVSFYNNEISEKSEIFDDQFSVERPDGSNFTLKIRSTKLEDSAMYFCASSGYQGANQPQHFGDGTRLSIL.

The V gene is TRBV29-1, the J gene TRBJ1-2; TRBD1 might be the D (6 bases). CDR3 length: 12 residues. Germline lookup yields CDR1 SQVTM and CDR2 ANQGSEA. With 1 base removed from V and 8 bases from J, the gap between germline ends came to 11 bases. The CDR3 DNA is TGCAGCGTTGAAGGACAGGAGCACGGCTACACCTTC. This translates into CSVEGQEHGYTF.